These 20 T cell receptor beta chains were all obtained from the same sample, sequenced in a study of human versus mouse CDR3 diversity and MHC coevolution. Some clones are missing from TCRdb's copy, which holds only in-frame ones; the method was immunoSEQ multiplex PCR. The table lists about 81,000 clones, 80% to 95% of them singletons, with 1.3% to 1.5% in the top ten. Material for sequencing was naive CD4+ T cells from blood. The subset is: CD45RO-negative CD62L-positive naive CD4 T cells. The receptors were gathered from a person aged 25 to 75 in good health.

The rearrangement joins TRBV19 to TRBJ2-7; maybe TRBD1 (5 bases). This CDR3 has 13 residues. Germline loops: CDR1 LNHDA, CDR2 SQIVND (reference sequence). Trimming pared 4 bases from V and 4 bases from J, leaving 11 bases between. The CDR3 is CASSRQGDYEQYF. The DNA for the CDR3 is TGTGCCAGTAGTAGGCAGGGCGATTACGAGCAGTACTTC.

This sequence joins TRBV11-2 and TRBJ2-2; tentatively, D is TRBD1 (5 bases). The CDR3 has 15 amino acids. Germline V CDR1 and CDR2: SGHAT, FQNNGV. Deletions cut 2 bases from V and 0 bases from J, with 7 bases between. CDR3 bases: TGTGCCAGCAGCTTATTGGGGCCGAACACCGGGGAGCTGTTTTTT. Amino acids: CASSLLGPNTGELFF.

The chain carries TRBV4-3 and TRBJ2-3; D possibly corresponds to TRBD2 (6 bases). V was pared by 4 bases and J by 4 bases, with 18 bases between. The CDR3 is 16 residues long. Germline CDR1 LGHNA, CDR2 YSLEER. In DNA, the CDR3 is TGCGCCAGCAGCCCCCGACCTCCATCGGGGGCAGATACGCAGTATTTT. Its translation: CASSPRPPSGADTQYF.

The chain combines TRBV9 with TRBJ2-7; 7 bases agree with TRBD2. V was clipped by 4 bases and J by 7 bases; unmatched bases: 14. The CDR3 length is 15 residues. The germline gives CDR1 SGDLS, CDR2 YYNGEE. Written as DNA, the CDR3 is TGTGCCAGCAGCCCCCCGACGGGAGGACGGGAAGAGCAGTACTTC. It codes for CASSPPTGGREEQYF.

This chain joins TRBV27 and TRBJ2-7, with 9 bases fitting TRBD2. Per the germline V gene, CDR1 is MNHEY and CDR2 is SMNVEV (reference sequence). Trimming removed 6 bases from V and 2 bases from J; junction bases left unmatched: 11. The CDR3 is 16 residues long. The CDR3 spells CASRRGGLGSPYEQYF. CDR3 DNA: TGTGCCAGCAGGCGGGGGGGCCTCGGCTCCCCCTACGAGCAGTACTTC.

The gene calls are TRBV19 and TRBJ2-7, with D possibly TRBD1 on 6 matching bases. V lost 5 bases to trimming and J lost 0 bases, with 17 bases between them. CDR3 length: 16 residues. CDR1 is LNHDA, CDR2 SQIVND, per germline (reference sequence). CDR3 sequence: CASSGARTASSYEQYF. The CDR3 DNA reads as TGTGCCAGTAGTGGCGCGAGGACAGCGAGCTCCTACGAGCAGTACTTC.

This chain uses TRBV18 with TRBJ2-1; TRBD1 matches 8 bases. With V trimmed by 4 bases and J by 5 bases, 7 bases remained unmatched. The CDR3 is made up of 15 amino acids. CDR1 KGHSH and CDR2 LQKENI come from the germline V gene. CDR3 bases: TGTGCCAGCTCACGAGACAGGGGTCGCGACAATGAGCAGTTCTTC. It translates to CASSRDRGRDNEQFF.

V gene TRBV11-3 combines with J gene TRBJ2-2; 14 nucleotides match TRBD2. The CDR3 has 17 residues. The germline V gene has CDR1 SGHNT and CDR2 YENEEA. V shed 5 bases, J shed 5 bases, and the junction held 7 bases outside the gene matches. The chain's CDR3 is CASSTGTSGGRTGELFF. In nucleotides, the CDR3 is TGTGCCAGCAGCACCGGGACTAGCGGGGGCCGGACCGGGGAGCTGTTTTTT.

The rearrangement joins TRBV10-3 to TRBJ2-1; 10 bases match TRBD2. There are 14 residues in the CDR3. With 4 bases clipped from V and 3 bases from J, the junction kept 0 bases outside the gene matches. Germline V gene sequence: CDR1 ENHRY, CDR2 SYGVKD. Here the CDR3 reads CAISGTSGYNEQFF. For the CDR3, the DNA is TGTGCCATCAGTGGGACTAGCGGCTACAATGAGCAGTTCTTC.

The V and J genes are TRBV9 and TRBJ2-5; 12 bases map to TRBD1. Looked up from germline, CDR1 is SGDLS and CDR2 is YYNGEE. V lost 1 base and J lost 5; bases outside the gene matches: 9. This CDR3 spans 17 amino acids. The CDR3 is CASSVTGGQGARETQYF. DNA of the CDR3: TGTGCCAGCAGCGTAACCGGGGGACAGGGGGCGCGGGAGACCCAGTACTTC.

The chain has TRBV29-1 and TRBJ2-7; perhaps TRBD1 as D (6 bases). Trimming removed 5 bases at V and 2 bases at J, with 7 bases between. Germline assignment: CDR1 SQVTM and CDR2 ANQGSEA. The CDR3 runs to 11 residues. The CDR3 spells CSVRDTYEQYF. CDR3 DNA: TGCAGCGTTCGGGACACCTACGAGCAGTACTTC.

This chain joins TRBV5-1 and TRBJ1-1; D may be TRBD1 (5 bases). Germline lookup yields CDR1 SGHRS and CDR2 YFSETQ. CDR3 length equals 17 residues. V was shortened by 2 bases and J by 1 base, with 18 bases between the two germline ends. The CDR3 protein is CASSLEGPGMGNTEAFF. The DNA for the CDR3 is TGCGCCAGCAGCTTAGAAGGGCCAGGGATGGGGAACACTGAAGCTTTCTTT.

This chain connects TRBV19 to TRBJ1-1; D gene uncertain. This CDR3 contains 11 residues. The germline gives CDR1 LNHDA, CDR2 SQIVND (reference sequence). Between the trimmed V and J ends, which lost 7 bases and 1 base, there was a span of 4 bases. Here the CDR3 DNA reads TGTGCCAGTAACAAGAACACTGAAGCTTTCTTT. It translates to CASNKNTEAFF.

V is TRBV7-8 and J is TRBJ2-7; possibly TRBD1 for D (6 bases). Between the trimmed V and J ends, which lost 1 base and 2 bases, there was a span of 21 bases. CDR1 and CDR2 from the germline V gene are SGHVS and FQNEAQ. The CDR3 runs 18 residues. The CDR3, as DNA: TGTGCCAGCAGCTTAGTACACTCCGGGACACCTAACCCCTACGAGCAGTACTTC. Protein sequence: CASSLVHSGTPNPYEQYF.

This rearrangement joins TRBV7-3 to TRBJ2-3; D not resolved. CDR3 length equals 14 residues. Trimming left V 5 bases short and J 9 bases short, with 18 bases between. Germline CDR1 is SGHTA and CDR2 is FQGTGA. The CDR3 reads CASSPTMAPPTQYF. The CDR3 region has the DNA TGTGCCAGCAGCCCCACGATGGCCCCCCCGACGCAGTATTTT.

The V gene is TRBV16, the J gene TRBJ1-5; D is perhaps TRBD1 (6 bases). Trimming took 6 bases from V and 3 from J, leaving 9 bases between them. This CDR3 has 13 residues. CDR1 is KGHSY, CDR2 FQNENV, per germline. CDR3 in amino acids: CASSTGNNQPQHF. CDR3 sequence (DNA): TGTGCCAGCAGTACAGGGAACAATCAGCCCCAGCATTTT.

This chain joins TRBV5-1 and TRBJ2-1, with TRBD2 matching over 11 bases. The germline gives CDR1 SGHRS, CDR2 YFSETQ. The CDR3 is 17 amino acids. Trimming at V came to 3 bases and at J to 7 bases, leaving 12 bases not matched to a gene. CDR3 sequence reads: CASSSPVAGGEGNEQFF. CDR3 DNA: TGCGCCAGCAGCTCCCCAGTAGCGGGAGGGGAAGGGAATGAGCAGTTCTTC.

The DNA for the CDR3 is TGTGCCAGCAGCTTAAGGACAGGGAGCACAGATACGCAGTATTTT. This translates into CASSLRTGSTDTQYF. This chain links TRBV7-6 with TRBJ2-3; 8 bases fit TRBD1. The CDR3 covers 15 residues. V was pared by 2 bases and J by 0 bases, with 1 base of the junction left unmatched. Germline V gene lookup returns CDR1 SGHVS and CDR2 FNYEAQ.

The chain uses TRBV29-1 and TRBJ2-3; possibly TRBD2 for D (5 bases). The ends were cut back, 6 bases at V and 7 bases at J, with 11 bases in the middle. Germline CDR1 is SQVTM and CDR2 is ANQGSEA. The CDR3 covers 11 residues. The CDR3 coding sequence is TGCAGCGTGCACACCGGGAATACGCAGTATTTT. Protein: CSVHTGNTQYF.

The rearrangement uses TRBV10-2 and TRBJ1-1, with TRBD1 as a possible D gene (6 bases). Germline loops: CDR1 WSHSY, CDR2 SAAADI. V was trimmed by 7 bases and J by 1 base, leaving 10 bases between them. The CDR3 covers 13 residues. CDR3 in amino acids: CASTDRTNTEAFF. The DNA of the CDR3 is TGCGCCAGCACGGACAGAACGAACACTGAAGCTTTCTTT.